A selection of T cell receptor beta chains follows, all from one sample in a study of blood T cell repertoires in COVID-19. Sequencing used immunoSEQ multiplex PCR; TCRdb keeps in-frame clones, though not all of them. The data hold about 200,000 clones, with under 90% observed a single time. Sequencing was performed on peripheral blood. Receptor source: a man in his sixties who had recovered from COVID-19. The CDR3 runs from the conserved cysteine through the conserved F or W. The order of the fields is clone size, CDR3 length, V gene, D gene, J gene, CDR3 DNA, CDR3 protein. D genes are given only for firm matches. The listing skips clone size in some rows; elsewhere it reads once, few, many or a size class.

>.|15|TRBV5-5|.|TRBJ2-3
TGTGCCAGCAGAAAAATAGCGGCTAGCACAGATACGCAGTATTTT
CASRKIAASTDTQYF
>.|14|TRBV27|TRBD1|TRBJ1-5
TGTGCCAGCAGTGTCTCTGGACAGGGTCAGCCCCAGCATTTT
CASSVSGQGQPQHF
>.|15|TRBV15|TRBD1|TRBJ1-5
TGTGCCACCAGCAGAGATCTTGCAGGGGGCCAGCCCCAGCATTTT
CATSRDLAGGQPQHF
>.|18|TRBV4-2|.|TRBJ2-2
TGTGCCAGCAGCCACACCCCGACAGGATCCGCCAGAGCCGGGGAGCTGTTTTTT
CASSHTPTGSARAGELFF
>.|14|TRBV19|TRBD2|TRBJ2-1
TGTGCCAGTAGTATTGCTAGCGGGACCTACCCACTTTTCTTC
CASSIASGTYPLFF
>.|14|TRBV13|.|TRBJ1-1
TGTGCCAGCAGCTTAGGACAGTTTTGGACTGAAGCTTTCTTT
CASSLGQFWTEAFF
>.|18|TRBV23-1|TRBD2|TRBJ2-5
TGCGCCAGCAGTCAACCCACCCTAGGGCGGGAGGGTGAAGAGACCCAGTACTTC
CASSQPTLGREGEETQYF
>.|15|TRBV19|TRBD2|TRBJ2-5
TGTGCCAGTAGCCTCGAAATGGCGGGAGGTCAGACCCAGTACTTC
CASSLEMAGGQTQYF
>.|14|TRBV27|.|TRBJ2-1
TGTGCCAGCAGTTTGAGCGGCTCCTACAATGAGCAGTTCTTC
CASSLSGSYNEQFF
>.|15|TRBV15|.|TRBJ1-4
TGTGCCACCAGCAGAGATTTGGACAGTCGTGAAAAACTGTTTTTT
CATSRDLDSREKLFF
>.|16|TRBV19|.|TRBJ1-2
TGTGCCAGTACCGGAGGGAAGGGAAGCGGAGAGTATGGCTACACCTTC
CASTGGKGSGEYGYTF
>.|19|TRBV10-3|.|TRBJ1-6
TGTGCCATCAGTGAGTACCCAGGAATAGGATCGTCCTATAATTCACCCCTCCACTTT
CAISEYPGIGSSYNSPLHF
>.|13|TRBV30|.|TRBJ1-1
TGTGCCTGGACCCAGGGGCTGAACACTGAAGCTTTCTTT
CAWTQGLNTEAFF
>.|12|TRBV6-2/TRBV6-3|.|TRBJ1-1
TGTGCCAGCAGTTACGGAGGGGCTGAAGCTTTCTTT
CASSYGGAEAFF
>.|16|TRBV19|.|TRBJ2-2
TGTGCCAGTACCTTAAGGGGGGGATTTGGTACCGGGGAGCTGTTTTTT
CASTLRGGFGTGELFF
>.|15|TRBV29-1|.|TRBJ1-3
TGCAGCGCTACTCCAGGGGATCTTGCTGGAAACACCATATATTTT
CSATPGDLAGNTIYF
>.|13|TRBV10-3|TRBD1|TRBJ2-7
TGTGCCATCAGTACGGGACAGAACTACGAGCAGTACTTC
CAISTGQNYEQYF
>.|16|TRBV5-8|TRBD2|TRBJ2-1
TGTGCCAGCAGGGGGGGACTAGCGGGAGGATACAATGAGCAGTTCTTC
CASRGGLAGGYNEQFF
>.|14|TRBV3-1/TRBV3-2|.|TRBJ1-2
TGTGCCAGCAGCCAAGTTTGGGGGGACTATGGCTACACCTTC
CASSQVWGDYGYTF
>few|13|TRBV19|.|TRBJ1-5
TGTGCCAGTAGTATTTATAACAATCAGCCCCAGCATTTT
CASSIYNNQPQHF
>.|10|TRBV30|.|TRBJ2-7
TGTGCCTGGAGTACAGGAGCAGTAACCTTC
CAWSTGAVTF
>.|14|TRBV5-1|.|TRBJ2-3
TGCGCCAGCAGGCCCAGGGCTGAGACAGATACGCAGTATTTT
CASRPRAETDTQYF
>.|16|TRBV11-3|TRBD1|TRBJ2-1
TGTGCCAGCAGCTTATTTTGGACAGGGAACAACAATGAGCAGTTCTTC
CASSLFWTGNNNEQFF
>.|15|TRBV19|TRBD1|TRBJ1-1
TGTGCCAGTACAGGCTGGCTAGGGGGCAACACTGAAGCTTTCTTT
CASTGWLGGNTEAFF
>.|11|TRBV20-1|.|TRBJ1-2
TGCAGTGGCGGGGGGGAGCATGGCTACACCTTC
CSGGGEHGYTF
>.|13|TRBV7-2|.|TRBJ2-1
TGTGCCAGCAGCTCCTTGGGAGGAGATGAGCAGTTCTTC
CASSSLGGDEQFF
>.|14|TRBV29-1|.|TRBJ1-1
TGCAGCGTCGTAGGTTGGGCAACCCAAACTGAAGCTTTCTTT
CSVVGWATQTEAFF
>.|13|TRBV30|.|TRBJ1-6
TGTGCCTGGAGCTCTCTTAATAATTCACCCCTCCACTTT
CAWSSLNNSPLHF
>.|13|TRBV12-3/TRBV12-4|TRBD1|TRBJ2-7
TGTGCCAGCAGTTCGACAGGGAAGAACGAGCAGTACTTC
CASSSTGKNEQYF
>.|17|TRBV4-3|TRBD1|TRBJ2-3
TGCGCCAGCAGCCAGGAGACCAACAGGGGGACGACAGATACGCAGTATTTT
CASSQETNRGTTDTQYF
>.|15|TRBV7-7|.|TRBJ2-5
TGTGCCAGCAGCTTAGCAGCGGGTCACCAAGAGACCCAGTACTTC
CASSLAAGHQETQYF
>.|15|TRBV11-3|.|TRBJ2-3
TGTGCCAGCAGCCAATCCCCCGGGGGAACGGACACGCAGTATTTT
CASSQSPGGTDTQYF
>.|14|TRBV11-2|TRBD2|TRBJ2-5
TGTGCCAGCAGCTCTAGCGGGCGGCAAGAGACCCAGTACTTC
CASSSSGRQETQYF
>once|14|TRBV14|.|TRBJ2-5
TGTGCCAGCAGCAAAGGACTAAACCAAGAGACCCAGTACTTC
CASSKGLNQETQYF
>.|14|TRBV30|.|TRBJ1-5
TGTGCCTGGAGTGGGGGGGGGAGCAATCAGCCCCAGCATTTT
CAWSGGGSNQPQHF
>.|14|TRBV27|.|TRBJ2-1
TGTGCCACCGGTACAGACACTGGGTGGAATGAGCAGTTCTTC
CATGTDTGWNEQFF
>.|14|TRBV5-1|.|TRBJ1-4
TGCGCCAGCAGGCAGGGGTCAACTAATGAAAAACTGTTTTTT
CASRQGSTNEKLFF
>.|16|TRBV18|TRBD2|TRBJ2-7
TGTGCCAGCTCACCCCGGGGCCCGGGGGGAGACTACGAGCAGTACTTC
CASSPRGPGGDYEQYF
>.|19|TRBV30|TRBD2|TRBJ2-1
TGTGCCTGGAGTCCACGGGGGACTAGCGGGAGGGCCTTGAGAAATGAGCAGTTCTTC
CAWSPRGTSGRALRNEQFF
>.|11|TRBV19|.|TRBJ2-5
TGTGCCAGTAGCATACAAAAGACCCAGTACTTC
CASSIQKTQYF
>.|19|TRBV7-8|TRBD2|TRBJ2-6
TGTGCCAGCAGCTCCAGAAAGGGAGGGAGCAGGTCTGGGGCCAACGTCCTGACTTTC
CASSSRKGGSRSGANVLTF
>.|12|TRBV6-2/TRBV6-3|.|TRBJ2-5
TGTGCCAGCAGTCCCGCTCTAGGGACCCAGTACTTC
CASSPALGTQYF
>.|14|TRBV4-3|TRBD1|TRBJ2-2
TGCGCCACCCGGACAGGGGTGGGCACCGGGGAGCTGTTTTTT
CATRTGVGTGELFF
>.|18|TRBV27|TRBD1|TRBJ1-6
TGTGCCAGCAGTTTATCAGGGGGAGACAGGGGTCTTGGGTCACCCCTCCACTTT
CASSLSGGDRGLGSPLHF
>.|17|TRBV9|TRBD2|TRBJ2-1
TGTGCCAGCAGCGTAGCGAGCGGACTAGCGGGGAACAATGAGCAGTTCTTC
CASSVASGLAGNNEQFF
>.|19|TRBV23-1|.|TRBJ2-6
TGCGCCAGCAGCCACTTTCAGGGGCAGGAAAACTCTGGGGCCAACGTCCTGACTTTC
CASSHFQGQENSGANVLTF
>.|13|TRBV11-3|.|TRBJ2-7
TGTGCCAGCAGCAATGACTCAGCCTACGAGCAGTACTTC
CASSNDSAYEQYF
>.|14|TRBV19|.|TRBJ1-5
TGTGCCAGTAGTATATGGGCGCCGAATCAGCCCCAGCATTTT
CASSIWAPNQPQHF
>.|15|TRBV11-2|.|TRBJ1-4
TGTGCCAGCAGCTTAGGAGTTGCCACGGGGGAAAAACTGTTTTTT
CASSLGVATGEKLFF
>.|14|TRBV5-1|TRBD1|TRBJ1-6
TGCGCCAGTTCGGACAGGGAACATAATTCACCCCTCCACTTT
CASSDREHNSPLHF
>.|16|TRBV5-1|.|TRBJ1-3
TGCGCCAGCAGCTTGGGGACAGTCGGCTCCGGAAACACCATATATTTT
CASSLGTVGSGNTIYF
>.|14|TRBV7-2|.|TRBJ1-4
TGTGCCAGCAGCCTACAGGTACTGGACGAAAAACTGTTTTTT
CASSLQVLDEKLFF